This T cell receptor beta chain derives from a study of shared clonotypes between healthy human individuals (dated by TCRdb to 2018 to 2020). Turning to the overall study: Three men and a couple of women, aged 18 to 49 years, made up the cohort. For each donor, CD4 naive and CD4 memory were each run on three plates, CD8 naive on two plates, and CD8 memory on one plate. The study deeply sequenced blood TCR repertoires of roughly five healthy adults to estimate repertoire size and the extent of clonotype sharing between individuals. To increase sequencing depth and limit assay-specific biases, different laboratories used diverse techniques to prepare libraries and sequence TCR repertoires. Per donor, leukapheresis produced somewhere between about 0.94 and 9.5 billion PBMCs. What the study reported, not specific to this receptor: Clonotypes shared by all four sorted-subset donors showed higher generation probabilities than non-shared clonotypes. Pairwise subsampling indicated that sequencing depth was expected to affect the degree of clonotype sharing among donors. The small number of donors limited the genetic and exposure-history diversity represented. Sampling was restricted to blood, and TCR repertoires in tissues likely differ from the TCR repertoires found in blood. Even with the large sequencing depth, rarefaction of the sorted-subset datasets indicated that sequencing was incomplete. Sharing across four donors was observed for roughly 5.4% of naive CD4, about 3.2% of naive CD8, 2.3% of memory CD4, and about 0.4% of memory CD8 clonotypes. Larger estimated clonotype richness was generally found for naive subsets than for memory subsets.

The germline V gene encodes CDR1 SGHVS and CDR2 FQNEAQ. Counted from cysteine to phenylalanine, this CDR3 has 13 amino acids. CDR3 DNA only is kept here, 39 bases in frame from base 1. V and J are truncated by 2 bases and 5 bases respectively, leaving an intervening sequence of 7 bases. Healthy HIV-negative adults with no recently reported acute infections or vaccinations were included as donors. Every donor was a Caucasian adult residing in Nashville, Tennessee, USA. Magnetic negative selection was used to enrich CD4+ T cells, after which naive cells were positively selected on CD45RA and the negative fraction became the memory subset. After blood collection by leukapheresis, PBMCs were isolated using Ficoll-Histopaque density gradient centrifugation and then cryopreserved in the vapor phase of liquid nitrogen. Purity and quantity of every magnetically sorted T cell population were checked by analytical flow cytometry. From each sorted fraction, genomic DNA was isolated and quantified by UV absorbance on a Nanodrop 2000c.

Notes on this clone: What this receptor recognizes is not known. One base away there is no much larger clone; base qualities are not given.

TCR CDR3 regions were amplified from genomic DNA by multiplex PCR using the deep immunoSEQ assay. Extracted genomic DNA from each cell subset was distributed evenly across all wells of several immunoSEQ 96-well plates, and each plate was treated as a replicate. For sorted subsets, roughly 200 ng of genomic DNA, equivalent to some 33,000 T cell genomes, went into each replicate PCR. Purified libraries were quantified with a Qubit 3.0 fluorometer, sized on a Bioanalyzer 2100, and re-quantified with the KAPA Library Quantification kit. Each immunoSEQ 96-well plate was sequenced on its own single-read 150-cycle Illumina NextSeq 550 flow cell. The source study handled its data this way. Because only junctional sequences without quality scores were contained in the immunoSEQ output, filtering matching that applied to full-length reads could not be performed. To assign V/J genes and CDR3, sequences were annotated against IMGT germline references using PyIR, a Python wrapper for IgBLAST v1.9. Reads with weak V/J assignments (E-value above 1e-6), missing CDR3, stop codons, out-of-frame junctions, or ambiguous translated residues were removed. A V3J clonotype was defined by an identical inferred V gene, J gene, and CDR3 amino acid sequence. Percentage overlap between repertoires was calculated by dividing the number of shared unique clonotypes by the size of the smaller repertoire. Repertoire richness was assessed with RTK rarefaction, the Chao1 estimator, and Recon v2.1 estimates of unobserved clonotypes. OLGA was used to compute generation probabilities for all TCRbeta clonotypes that the gDNA method yielded from a handful of donors. The clones in this table, taken by TCRdb from immuneACCESS, are in-frame only. Not every clone is retained; where verified, under half of the shortfall comes from an unresolved V gene, and the cause of the rest is unknown. The V and J calls and clone size are taken from that table; D and trimming were inferred from the DNA. This sample has roughly 1,000,000 clones in its table, and 75% to 80% of those were observed once. The ten largest account for more than 0.55% of the sample.

The source is a man aged 18 to 29 in good health. Some clones in this sample may be carry-over from other donors' samples. The chain was built from TRBV7-8 and TRBJ2-1; the D segment could be TRBD1, given 6 matching bases. Sequenced material: memory CD4+ T cells from PBMCs. The sample's cell subset or site label is to be understood as: CD45RA-negative fraction. The nucleotide sequence is given as TGTGCCAGCAGCTTAAACAGGGACAATGAGCAGTTCTTC. It encodes CASSLNRDNEQFF.